This TCR beta chain was captured by sequencing in a study of cytomegalovirus exposure and HLA in healthy donors. This CDR3 comprises 16 residues. PCR employed 60 Vbeta and 13 Jbeta primers. Clones were sequenced by immunoSEQ multiplex PCR, and TCRdb holds only the in-frame ones, with some missing. The sample has a few hundred thousand clones, 80% to 90% seen once. The V gene is TRBV21-1, the J gene TRBJ2-1; the table names TRBD1, a call not compared with the DNA. TRBV21-1 is annotated as a pseudogene. Sample: PBMCs. The receptor was isolated from a man younger than 45 in good health and CMV-seronegative. In DNA, the CDR3 is TGTGCCAGCAGCCCCCCTCGACAGGGGGCGCGGGATGAGCAGTTCTTC. This sequence encodes CASSPPRQGARDEQFF.